These T cell receptor beta chains were read from a single sample in a study of lymphopenia after photon versus proton radiotherapy. Generated by immunoSEQ multiplex PCR, the TCRdb table keeps only in-frame clones and is missing some. This table holds 15,000 to 20,000 clones, around 84% found once. Sequencing was performed on peripheral blood, taken from a patient treated with proton-based radiotherapy. All receptors come from a man aged 65 to 85 with pancreatic cancer. CDR3s include the opening cysteine and the closing phenylalanine or tryptophan. D genes are given only for firm matches. Clone size appears in some rows only: once, few, many, or a class for an expanded clone.

NA,TRBJ2-1,TRBV29-1,TRBD2,CSVAGTSGSDEQFF,TGCAGCGTTGCTGGGACTAGCGGGAGCGATGAGCAGTTCTTC
once,TRBJ1-5,TRBV7-6,TRBD1,CASSPAWTGVPGAAGQPQHF,TGTGCCAGCAGCCCAGCATGGACAGGCGTGCCCGGGGCCGCAGGTCAGCCCCAGCATTTT
once,TRBJ2-5,TRBV7-9,TRBD2,CASSLSGLAGGETQYF,TGTGCCAGCAGCTTATCTGGACTAGCGGGAGGAGAGACCCAGTACTTC
few,TRBJ1-5,TRBV6-1,TRBD1,CASSMDRDQPQHF,TGTGCCAGCAGCATGGACAGGGATCAGCCCCAGCATTTT
NA,TRBJ1-6,TRBV9,NA,CASSVVYRTAKNYNSPLHF,TGTGCCAGCAGCGTAGTTTACAGGACAGCGAAAAACTATAATTCACCCCTCCACTTT
NA,TRBJ2-1,TRBV27,TRBD1,CASGTAISYNEQFF,TGTGCCAGTGGGACAGCTATTTCCTACAATGAGCAGTTCTTC
NA,TRBJ2-7,TRBV28,NA,CASSGGGQVDYEQYF,TGTGCCAGCAGTGGCGGGGGACAGGTGGATTACGAGCAGTACTTC
NA,TRBJ1-1,TRBV2,NA,CASSDTHTEAFF,TGTGCCAGCAGTGACACCCACACTGAAGCTTTCTTT
NA,TRBJ1-1,TRBV7-3,NA,CASSSDPTQEAFF,TGTGCCAGCAGCTCCGACCCTACCCAAGAAGCTTTCTTT
NA,TRBJ2-7,TRBV6-5,TRBD2,CASGSAGGGTYEQYF,TGTGCCAGCGGCTCAGCGGGGGGGGGAACCTACGAGCAGTACTTC
few,TRBJ1-6,TRBV6-5,NA,CASSMGGVDSPLHF,TGTGCCAGCAGTATGGGGGGCGTGGATTCACCCCTCCACTTT
once,TRBJ2-7,TRBV7-2,NA,CASSRRDTSYEQYF,TGTGCCAGCAGCCGACGGGACACCTCCTACGAGCAGTACTTC
NA,TRBJ2-5,TRBV7-2,TRBD2,CASSTTSGVAETQYF,TGTGCCAGCAGCACGACTAGCGGGGTTGCAGAGACCCAGTACTTC
few,TRBJ2-3,TRBV12-5,NA,CASGLTGVADTQYF,TGTGCTAGTGGTTTGACGGGAGTGGCCGATACGCAGTATTTT
NA,TRBJ2-2,TRBV18,TRBD1,CASSRHSPGQGSTGELFF,TGTGCCAGCTCACGACACTCTCCGGGACAGGGGTCCACCGGGGAGCTGTTTTTT
NA,TRBJ1-2,TRBV30,NA,CAWSLRASYRGYTF,TGTGCCTGGAGTCTAAGGGCCTCCTACAGGGGCTACACCTTC
NA,TRBJ1-2,TRBV18,TRBD1,CASSSTGGSNYGYTF,TGTGCCAGCTCGTCCACAGGGGGCTCTAACTATGGCTACACCTTC
once,TRBJ2-2,TRBV2,NA,CASRKLSGENTGELFF,TGTGCCAGCAGGAAACTCTCGGGGGAGAACACCGGGGAGCTGTTTTTT
NA,TRBJ2-3,TRBV7-3,NA,CASSLTPSGDTQYF,TGTGCCAGCAGCTTGACACCCTCAGGGGATACGCAGTATTTT
NA,TRBJ2-7,TRBV29-1,TRBD2,CSVGGSSYEQYF,TGCAGCGTGGGGGGGAGCTCCTACGAGCAGTACTTC
NA,TRBJ2-2,TRBV5-1,NA,CASSLEQNTGELFF,TGCGCCAGCAGCTTGGAACAGAACACCGGGGAGCTGTTTTTT
NA,TRBJ1-1,TRBV7-8,NA,CASSSRHEGGREAFF,TGTGCCAGCAGCTCGCGACATGAGGGAGGGAGAGAAGCTTTCTTT
NA,TRBJ2-5,TRBV5-4,TRBD2,CASSRTSGQQETQYF,TGTGCCAGCAGCCGGACTAGCGGACAACAAGAGACCCAGTACTTC
NA,TRBJ1-3,TRBV4-1,NA,CASSPSVGGENTIYF,TGCGCCAGCAGCCCCTCAGTGGGGGGTGAAAACACCATATATTTT
NA,TRBJ2-5,TRBV6-7,NA,CASSSLEPETQYF,TGTGCCAGCAGTTCCTTGGAACCGGAGACCCAGTACTTC
NA,TRBJ2-3,TRBV19,NA,CASSIKGMVTDTQYF,TGTGCCAGTAGTATCAAGGGAATGGTCACAGATACGCAGTATTTT
NA,TRBJ1-2,TRBV11-2,NA,CASSFQGQGSGYTF,TGTGCCAGCAGCTTCCAGGGGCAAGGGAGTGGCTACACCTTC
once,TRBJ2-6,TRBV7-6,NA,CASSLFYSSGANVLTF,TGTGCCAGCAGCTTATTTTACAGCTCTGGGGCCAACGTCCTGACTTTC
NA,TRBJ2-1,TRBV11-2,NA,CASSHGRTRGRNEQFF,TGTGCCAGCAGCCACGGCCGGACTCGCGGCAGGAATGAGCAGTTCTTC
NA,TRBJ1-2,TRBV5-1,TRBD1,CASSWGLEGWTGPKNGYTF,TGCGCCAGCAGCTGGGGCTTGGAGGGGTGGACAGGGCCTAAGAATGGCTACACCTTC
NA,TRBJ2-3,TRBV10-2,NA,CASSESTTTTDTQYF,TGCGCCAGCAGTGAGTCGACTACGACGACAGATACGCAGTATTTT
NA,TRBJ2-3,TRBV30,NA,CAWTKIYSTDTQYF,TGTGCCTGGACGAAGATCTACAGCACAGATACGCAGTATTTT
few,TRBJ1-6,TRBV19,TRBD1,CASTDRGSGNSPLHF,TGTGCCAGTACAGACAGGGGAAGTGGGAATTCACCCCTCCACTTT
NA,TRBJ2-5,TRBV2,NA,CASSGRDHLYQETQYF,TGTGCCAGCAGCGGACGGGACCATTTGTACCAAGAGACCCAGTACTTC
NA,TRBJ2-5,TRBV14,NA,CASSQDLLGTQYF,TGTGCCAGCAGCCAAGATCTCTTGGGGACCCAGTACTTC
NA,TRBJ2-1,TRBV5-1,TRBD2,CASSLATTSGRNEQFF,TGCGCCAGCAGCTTGGCGACGACTAGCGGGAGAAATGAGCAGTTCTTC
NA,TRBJ2-5,TRBV18,NA,CASSPSQGRETQYF,TGTGCCAGCTCACCAAGTCAGGGAAGGGAGACCCAGTACTTC
NA,TRBJ1-4,TRBV2,NA,CASSERIGEKLFF,TGTGCCAGCAGTGAAAGGATTGGTGAAAAACTGTTTTTT
NA,TRBJ1-2,TRBV19,NA,CASSIDRDYNYGYTF,TGTGCCAGTAGTATAGATCGGGACTACAACTATGGCTACACCTTC
NA,TRBJ2-7,TRBV18,TRBD1,CASSLRQGSYEQYF,TGTGCCAGCTCTCTAAGACAGGGGTCCTACGAGCAGTACTTC
NA,TRBJ2-3,TRBV16,NA,CASSQTSQGFPDTQYF,TGTGCCAGCAGCCAGACATCGCAGGGGTTTCCAGATACGCAGTATTTT
few,TRBJ2-7,TRBV11-2,TRBD2,CASSLDSGTSGSWEQYF,TGTGCCAGCAGCTTAGACTCCGGGACTAGCGGGAGCTGGGAGCAGTACTTC
NA,TRBJ2-2,TRBV18,NA,CASSDRDRRTTGELFF,TGTGCCAGCTCAGACCGGGACCGGCGGACCACCGGGGAGCTGTTTTTT
once,TRBJ1-3,TRBV7-2,NA,CASSLDPRVPRNTIYF,TGTGCCAGCAGCTTAGACCCCAGGGTTCCTCGAAACACCATATATTTT
NA,TRBJ2-3,TRBV29-1,TRBD2,CSVSSGGFTDTQYF,TGCAGCGTATCTAGCGGGGGATTCACAGATACGCAGTATTTT
NA,TRBJ2-1,TRBV5-1,NA,CASSSRRAAPSSYNEQFF,TGCGCCAGCAGCTCCCGGAGAGCGGCCCCATCTTCCTACAATGAGCAGTTCTTC
NA,TRBJ2-6,TRBV6-5,TRBD1,CASHRGSGANVLTF,TGTGCCAGCCACAGGGGCTCCGGGGCCAACGTCCTGACTTTC
NA,TRBJ2-5,TRBV5-1,NA,CASSLAGFAGLGAQYF,TGCGCCAGCAGCTTGGCAGGGTTCGCCGGTCTCGGGGCCCAGTACTTC
NA,TRBJ1-5,TRBV19,NA,CASSIGGLWGNQPQHF,TGTGCCAGTAGTATCGGGGGACTGTGGGGCAATCAGCCCCAGCATTTT
NA,TRBJ1-2,TRBV6-1,NA,CASSEEGWFGGYTF,TGTGCCAGCAGTGAAGAGGGGTGGTTTGGAGGCTACACCTTC
NA,TRBJ1-2,TRBV6-5,NA,CATSPRSPYGYTF,TGTGCCACCAGCCCCCGCAGCCCTTATGGCTACACCTTC
NA,TRBJ2-5,TRBV7-9,NA,CASSFPGLRTQETQYF,TGTGCCAGCAGCTTTCCTGGTCTGAGGACGCAAGAGACCCAGTACTTC
NA,TRBJ2-1,TRBV5-1,TRBD1,CASSLGAVGQGYNEQFF,TGCGCCAGCAGCTTGGGGGCCGTGGGACAGGGATACAATGAGCAGTTCTTC
NA,TRBJ1-2,TRBV7-8,NA,CASSLTRDWSYGYTF,TGTGCCAGCAGCCTTACCAGGGATTGGAGCTATGGCTACACCTTC
few,TRBJ2-7,TRBV5-4,NA,CASSAGTYPYEQYF,TGTGCCAGCAGCGCAGGGACTTACCCCTACGAGCAGTACTTC
NA,TRBJ1-4,TRBV30,NA,CAWSETGRGLFF,TGTGCCTGGAGTGAAACAGGGAGGGGACTGTTTTTT
NA,TRBJ1-5,TRBV7-2,TRBD1,CASSVQGGFNQPQHF,TGTGCCAGCAGCGTACAGGGGGGCTTCAATCAGCCCCAGCATTTT